Listed below are T cell receptor beta chains from one sample, sequenced in a study of CD8+CD57+ T cells in acquired aplastic anemia. TCRdb redid the calling of the reads with MiXCR, one entry per CDR3 protein. The sample contains around 190,000 distinct CDR3 sequences, about 59% of which appear only once. The source material was sorted CD4+, CD8+, or CD8+CD57+ T cells (not recorded which) from PBMCs. The receptors here all came from a human donor in good health. Both conserved end residues are trimmed from each CDR3.

V	J	length	CDR3
TRBV24-1	TRBJ1-2	13	ATSDSDRGKGGYT
TRBV15	TRBJ1-3	16	ATSRRGEGISSGNTIY
TRBV10-3	TRBJ2-1	12	AISVASGYNEQF
TRBV12-3/TRBV12-4	TRBJ2-2	11	ASSSGPTMELF
TRBV29-1	TRBJ1-5	13	SPRGGGHSNQPQH
TRBV9	TRBJ2-1	10	ASSVVGDEQF
TRBV6-5	TRBJ2-7	11	ASSYSKGAEQY
TRBV6-1	TRBJ1-3	14	ASSLARQGAGNTIY
TRBV6-1	TRBJ2-7	11	ASSYSRGREQY
TRBV20-1	TRBJ1-6	11	SGGPQGNSPLH
TRBV15	TRBJ1-5	12	ATSRAGGDQPQH
TRBV19	TRBJ1-4	11	ASLRTTNEKLF
TRBV20-1	TRBJ2-7	14	SSDSGRVAGSYEQY
TRBV19	TRBJ1-1	13	ASSEGQRMNTEAF
TRBV6-2/TRBV6-3	TRBJ2-2	14	ASSRFRSGGTGELF
TRBV7-9	TRBJ2-7	13	ASSQDPGGAYEQY
TRBV15	TRBJ2-7	14	ATSSWGSGTAYEQY
TRBV20-1	TRBJ1-5	12	SASRGLSNQPQH
TRBV20-1	TRBJ2-1	12	SARDGTDYNEQF
TRBV2	TRBJ1-3	12	ASSYQGTGNTIY
TRBV4-2	TRBJ1-2	14	ASSQDRQGQVYGYT
TRBV29-1	TRBJ1-2	8	SAQDPGCT
TRBV7-9	TRBJ2-5	13	ASSLGGSWLKTQY
TRBV20-1	TRBJ1-1	10	SASDQNTEAF
TRBV10-1	TRBJ2-7	12	ASSSLRDSYEQY
TRBV7-2	TRBJ1-1	10	ASSFHLTEAF
TRBV20-1	TRBJ2-5	12	SASAGGPRETQY
TRBV19	TRBJ2-1	12	ATQSGVGIHEQF
TRBV7-2	TRBJ1-1	13	ASSPGDRKNTEAF
TRBV19	TRBJ2-7	13	ASSNTGTRGSEQY
TRBV29-1	TRBJ1-2	10	SVMTFLMGYT
TRBV13	TRBJ1-4	13	ASSLGVGYNEKLF
TRBV4-1	TRBJ2-1	15	ASSQDFEGPAYNEQF